The 22 T cell receptor beta chains presented below share a single source sample, sequenced in a study of cytomegalovirus exposure and HLA in healthy donors. This table comes from immunoSEQ multiplex PCR, and its TCRdb copy is limited to in-frame clones, with some not included. In the table there are 300,000 to 400,000 clones, roughly 86% of which are singletons. The specimen sequenced was PBMCs. These receptors came from a man aged 30 to 39 in good health and CMV-seronegative.

The V call is TRBV7-8, the J call TRBJ2-1; 9 bases are a match to TRBD1. The trim removed 5 bases at V and 2 bases at J, leaving 7 bases unmatched. The CDR3 has 16 residues. CDR1 and CDR2 from the germline V gene are SGHVS and FQNEAQ. CDR3: CASSRTGGSTYNEQFF. DNA of the CDR3: TGTGCCAGCAGCCGTACAGGGGGCAGTACCTACAATGAGCAGTTCTTC.

This clone has a single count. The V and J genes are TRBV7-8 and TRBJ1-5; D is possibly TRBD1 (5 bases). Germline V lookup: CDR1 SGHVS, CDR2 FQNEAQ. The CDR3 is 14 amino acids. Trimming removed 1 base at V and 2 bases at J, with 6 bases between. The CDR3 bases are TGTGCCAGCAGCTTAGGGGGGGGCAATCAGCCCCAGCATTTT. This encodes CASSLGGGNQPQHF.

The gene calls are TRBV5-4 and TRBJ1-1; D gene ambiguous. Germline lookup yields CDR1 SGHNT and CDR2 YYREEE (reference sequence). The CDR3 runs to 14 residues. V shed 4 bases and J shed 5 bases, with 15 bases lying between them. Here the CDR3 reads CASSARYGVTEAFF. The CDR3 DNA reads as TGTGCCAGCAGCGCACGATACGGGGTGACTGAAGCTTTCTTT.

The chain is built from TRBV5-5 and TRBJ2-5, with D unclear. This CDR3 has 13 amino acids. V lost 1 base to trimming and J lost 2 bases, with 6 bases between them. Germline V CDR1 and CDR2: SGHKS, YYEKEE (reference sequence). DNA of the CDR3: TGTGCCAGCAGCTTGCGTGTACAAGAGACCCAGTACTTC. It encodes CASSLRVQETQYF.

The genes are TRBV7-9 and TRBJ2-7; tentatively, D is TRBD1 (6 bases). V lost 4 bases to trimming and J lost 12 bases, with 16 bases between them. The CDR3 consists of 12 residues. Germline CDR1 reads SEHNR; CDR2 reads FQNEAQ (reference sequence). CDR3 in DNA: TGTGCCAGCAGCTCATCACAGGGTCTTCTGTACTTC. Translated, it gives CASSSSQGLLYF.

The chain links TRBV28 to TRBJ2-5, with TRBD2 identical over 11 bases. The CDR3 consists of 14 residues. After removal of 5 bases from V and 2 bases from J, the junction contained 1 base not matched to a gene. The germline V gene has CDR1 MDHEN and CDR2 SYDVKM. The CDR3 protein is CASSRLAGQETQYF. The CDR3 DNA follows: TGTGCCAGCAGTCGACTAGCGGGGCAAGAGACCCAGTACTTC.

The V call is TRBV7-9, the J call TRBJ1-1; maybe TRBD1 (5 bases). The length of the CDR3 is 12 residues. Germline V gene sequence: CDR1 SEHNR, CDR2 FQNEAQ (reference sequence). Trimming took 8 bases from V and 4 from J, leaving 11 bases between them. CDR3 nucleotide sequence: TGTGCCAGCCAGCTCGGGGGCACTGAAGCTTTCTTT. Translation: CASQLGGTEAFF.

This sequence joins TRBV19 and TRBJ2-7; TRBD1 aligns across 8 bases. Trimming took 5 bases from V and 1 from J; bases not matched to a gene: 4. Germline CDR1 LNHDA, CDR2 SQIVND (reference sequence). The CDR3 contains 14 residues. CDR3 in amino acids: CASSPRQGSYEQYF. The DNA for the CDR3 is TGTGCCAGTAGTCCTCGACAGGGGTCCTACGAGCAGTACTTC.

The chain recombines TRBV9 with TRBJ2-7; D unresolved. The CDR3 is 14 amino acids. Germline values: CDR1 SGDLS, CDR2 YYNGEE. V was clipped by 0 bases and J by 0 bases, with 7 bases between them. CDR3 residues: CASSVEISSYEQYF. The DNA of the CDR3 is TGTGCCAGCAGCGTAGAGATCAGCTCCTACGAGCAGTACTTC.

The chain's CDR3 is CASSFEGGYEQYF. As DNA, the CDR3 is TGTGCCAGTAGTTTCGAAGGAGGGTACGAGCAGTACTTC. The gene calls are TRBV19 and TRBJ2-7; a weak D match, TRBD2 (6 bases). The V end was cut by 5 bases, the J end by 4 bases, with 12 bases between. This CDR3 has 13 residues. The germline gives CDR1 LNHDA, CDR2 SQIVND (reference sequence).

The rearrangement links TRBV6-5 to TRBJ1-1; 7 nucleotides line up with TRBD1. In germline, CDR1 is MNHEY, CDR2 SVGAGI. The CDR3 totals 14 residues. The trim removed 0 bases at V and 5 bases at J, leaving 3 bases unmatched. CDR3 sequence reads: CASSYSGQATEAFF. CDR3 nucleotides: TGTGCCAGCAGTTACTCTGGACAGGCGACTGAAGCTTTCTTT.

The CDR3 loop reads CASSLWVQETQYF. The CDR3 DNA reads TGCGCCAGCAGCTTATGGGTACAGGAGACCCAGTACTTC. The V gene is TRBV5-1, the J gene TRBJ2-5; D call uncertain. Trimming left V 2 bases short and J 5 bases short, with 10 bases between. CDR3 size: 13 residues. The germline gives CDR1 SGHRS, CDR2 YFSETQ.

J is TRBJ1-1 and V is TRBV19; D gene uncertain. V dropped 0 bases and J dropped 4 bases, with 18 bases sitting between them. Germline V lookup: CDR1 LNHDA, CDR2 SQIVND (reference sequence). The CDR3 runs 17 residues. The CDR3 is CASSIDRQKVGATEAFF. The CDR3 DNA is TGTGCCAGTAGTATAGACAGACAAAAAGTGGGAGCCACTGAAGCTTTCTTT.

The gene calls are TRBV5-4 and TRBJ2-3, with D tentatively TRBD1 (5 bases). Germline V gene data show CDR1 as SGHNT and CDR2 as YYREEE (reference sequence). This CDR3 region has 16 residues. The V end was cut by 1 base, the J end by 3 bases, with 15 bases between. The CDR3 protein is CASSLRQAGSTDTQYF. CDR3 nucleotides: TGTGCCAGCAGCTTGAGGCAAGCAGGGTCAACAGATACGCAGTATTTT.

The chain employs TRBV2 and TRBJ1-6; possible D gene TRBD1, 6 bases. The CDR3 contains 16 residues. Trimming left V 0 bases short and J 10 bases short, with 16 bases between. Germline V CDR1 and CDR2: SNHLY, FYNNEI. In DNA, the CDR3 is TGTGCCAGCAGTGAAGCTGACCGGCAAAGGGGGTCACCCCTCCACTTT. Translating it yields CASSEADRQRGSPLHF.

This clone was seen just once. The V and J genes are TRBV6-6 and TRBJ1-2, with D hard to call. This CDR3 has 13 residues. CDR1 and CDR2 (germline): MNHNY, SVGAGI (reference sequence). Trimming cost V 8 bases and J 3 bases, with 13 bases left between them. The CDR3 DNA follows: TGTGCCAGCTCGACGGAGCCGTACTATGGCTACACCTTC. This codes for CASSTEPYYGYTF.

The rearrangement links TRBV5-1 to TRBJ1-6; TRBD1 matches 11 bases. The germline gives CDR1 SGHRS, CDR2 YFSETQ. The J segment lost 8 bases and the V segment lost 0 bases, leaving 7 bases of the junction unmatched. This CDR3 has 17 amino acids. CDR3 bases: TGCGCCAGCAGCTTGGGTAGGACAGGGGGCGTTGATTCACCCCTCCACTTT. It specifies CASSLGRTGGVDSPLHF.

This clone was observed a handful of times. The chain couples TRBV6-5 to TRBJ1-6; D is possibly TRBD1 (6 bases). This CDR3 is built from 14 residues. Looked up from germline, CDR1 is MNHEY and CDR2 is SVGAGI. The germline V and J ends were trimmed by 5 bases and 1 base, with 6 bases remaining between them. The CDR3 sequence: CASSGQSYNSPLHF. The CDR3, as DNA: TGTGCCAGCAGTGGACAGTCCTATAATTCACCCCTCCACTTT.

The genes are TRBV7-9 and TRBJ1-1; D gene uncertain. CDR1 is SEHNR, CDR2 FQNEAQ, per germline (reference sequence). The CDR3 is 11 amino acids. Trimming stripped 7 bases from V and 7 bases from J, with 10 bases between. CDR3 protein: CASILQNEAFF. As DNA, the CDR3 is TGTGCCAGCATTCTGCAGAATGAAGCTTTCTTT. Based on the CDR3 plus reference TRBV7-9 and TRBJ1-1, the full variable domain is DTGVSQNPRHKITKRGQNVTFRCDPISEHNRLYWYRQTLGQGPEFLTYFQNEAQLEKSRLLSDRFSAERPKGSFSTLEIQRTEQGDSAMYLCASILQNEAFFGQGTRLTVV.

This clone is a singleton in its sample. The sample contains more than one DNA sequence encoding this CDR3. The DNA for the CDR3 is TGTGCCAGCAGCTTAGCCGGGGGCTATGGCTACACCTTC. It encodes CASSLAGGYGYTF. The chain carries TRBV7-6 and TRBJ1-2; tentatively, D is TRBD1 (5 bases). Trimming pared 0 bases from V and 4 bases from J, leaving 6 bases between. The CDR3 consists of 13 residues. Germline loops: CDR1 SGHVS, CDR2 FNYEAQ.

This chain uses TRBV6-5 with TRBJ2-7, with D uncertain. Trimming took off 0 bases at V and 6 bases at J, with 15 bases between the two ends. CDR3 size: 15 residues. Germline loops: CDR1 MNHEY, CDR2 SVGAGI. The CDR3 DNA is TGTGCCAGCAGTTACTCTCGCGAGGTCGCCGCCGAGCAGTACTTC. Protein sequence: CASSYSREVAAEQYF.

This chain links TRBV7-2 with TRBJ1-2, with D possibly matching TRBD1 (5 bases). Trimming pared 1 base from V and 7 bases from J, leaving 10 bases between. The CDR3 has 13 amino acids. The germline V gene encodes CDR1 SGHTA and CDR2 FQGNSA. CDR3 nucleotide sequence: TGTGCCAGCAGCTTAGATGAAAGGGGTGGCTACACCTTC. Translating gives CASSLDERGGYTF.